The rows below give T cell receptor beta chains drawn from one sample of a study of OX40 agonist ivuxolimab in advanced cancers. Libraries were prepared by immunoSEQ multiplex PCR; TCRdb keeps only in-frame clonotypes and omits some of them. The sample holds approximately 72,000 clones, around 88% seen once. Sequences were derived from CD4+ or CD8+ T cells sorted from blood, sampled in a trial of the OX40 agonist ivuxolimab. Receptor source: an adult with an advanced solid tumor such as melanoma, head and neck, liver or kidney cancer. The conserved cysteine and the conserved F or W are not part of the CDR3 here. The D gene is left open where the match is weak.

TRBJ1-1 TRBV11-2 NA ASSQLLGVTEAF
TRBJ2-1 TRBV7-9 TRBD2 ASGRLAGARNEQF
TRBJ2-3 TRBV7-8 NA ASSLVFTDTQY
TRBJ1-1 TRBV28 TRBD1 ASIKAGGAVAF
TRBJ1-2 TRBV6-5 NA ASSYTIIRSPYGYT
TRBJ1-5 TRBV18 TRBD1 ASSQGALNQPQH
TRBJ2-1 TRBV9 TRBD2 ASSGGLAGESEQF
TRBJ1-3 TRBV7-3 NA ASSYWAGNGNTIY
TRBJ2-1 TRBV6-6 TRBD2 ASSYSRGVDNEQF
TRBJ2-5 TRBV6-5 NA ASKNRETQY
TRBJ2-4 TRBV6-5 NA ASKGLAKNIQY
TRBJ2-7 TRBV2 NA ASSGQVPYEQY
TRBJ2-7 TRBV7-8 TRBD1 ASSPTLPGQPSYEQY
TRBJ2-7 TRBV28 NA ASSSSPWNYEQY
TRBJ2-2 TRBV18 TRBD1 ASSQKTGDTGELF
TRBJ1-1 TRBV6-5 NA ASSYGVLNTEAF
TRBJ2-2 TRBV11-2 TRBD1 ASSLGQGADTGELF
TRBJ2-3 TRBV5-5 NA ASAQLADTQY
TRBJ2-7 TRBV15 NA ATSRDQGYYEQY
TRBJ2-7 TRBV6-1 NA ASSVHRRAFDYEQY
TRBJ2-2 TRBV7-3 TRBD2 ASSPGLAGTGELF
TRBJ2-1 TRBV11-2 TRBD2 ASSEGRDWNEQF
TRBJ2-7 TRBV11-2 NA ASRSNSYEQY
TRBJ2-7 TRBV30 TRBD2 AWSVPLAGVYEQY
TRBJ2-2 TRBV30 NA AWSGKGAGTGELF
TRBJ2-5 TRBV18 TRBD1 ASSQDRVRETQY
TRBJ1-3 TRBV19 NA ASKNRDSGNTIY
TRBJ1-2 TRBV6-6 NA ASSYSLQGDGYT
TRBJ2-2 TRBV5-5 TRBD1 ASSFGRDRVIAGELF
TRBJ1-1 TRBV16 TRBD1 ASSQVGQGLTEAF
TRBJ2-2 TRBV6-4 TRBD1 ASSEGGHTGELF
TRBJ1-2 TRBV5-5 NA ASSTLTVGYT
TRBJ2-1 TRBV18 TRBD2 ASSPGLAGGLEQF
TRBJ2-7 TRBV7-2 NA ASSPTPGEQY
TRBJ1-2 TRBV2 NA ASSDRNRLGNGYT
TRBJ2-2 TRBV6-1 TRBD2 ASSERTSGNTGELF
TRBJ1-6 TRBV19 NA ASSIARNSPLH
TRBJ2-7 TRBV7-9 TRBD2 ASSFGTSSDEQY
TRBJ2-7 TRBV27 TRBD2 ASRLAGSYEQY
TRBJ2-7 TRBV5-4 TRBD2 ASSLMGGKAYEQY
TRBJ2-4 TRBV7-2 TRBD1 ASSGQVENIQY
TRBJ2-5 TRBV7-2 TRBD1 ASSRGTAETQY
TRBJ1-4 TRBV28 NA ASSMGEKLF
TRBJ2-1 TRBV7-2 NA ASSLNPYSYNEQF
TRBJ2-2 TRBV12-5 TRBD1 ASGLVSGGQNTGELF
TRBJ2-7 TRBV5-6 NA ASSLSRTESYEQY
TRBJ1-2 TRBV28 TRBD1 ASSFLTDRGGNYGYT
TRBJ2-7 TRBV18 TRBD1 ASSPGQVISYEQY
TRBJ2-5 TRBV11-2 TRBD1 ASSLGQGALRGETQY
TRBJ2-5 TRBV18 NA ASSPRARVEETQY